These 32 T cell receptor beta chains originate from one sample sequenced in a study of immune heterogeneity within non-small cell lung tumors listed by TCRdb under 2018. TCRdb lists the instrument as HiSeq X Ten. The TCR beta CDR3 region was amplified with a multiplex PCR system whose first round of approximately 10 cycles used 32 V-gene forward primers and 13 J-gene reverse primers. In-frame beta chains were kept once TCRdb had trimmed the public reads at Q25 with fastp and called clones with MiXCR. Every entry covers one CDR3 protein and lists the most common genes and DNA from its rows. This sample holds about 15,000 distinct CDR3 sequences; about a third were observed only once. The top ten constitute over 12% of the sample. For the TCR template, genomic DNA was extracted from bulk tumor tissue, and roughly 580 ng of gDNA was amplified for each sample. During surgery, several biopsies were collected from each primary tumor and placed as far from one another as possible within the tumor mass. The study cohort was described as untreated and was composed of newly diagnosed NSCLC cases undergoing curative surgery.

The sample taken for sequencing was lung tumor tissue. The receptors were gathered from a woman aged 45-59 years with non-small cell lung cancer.

This clonotype was picked up one time. Just one base apart from a much larger clone, this may be a read error. This sequence joins TRBV30 and TRBJ2-5, with D hard to call. This CDR3 contains 13 residues. V was trimmed by 0 bases and J by 10 bases, leaving 15 bases between them. Germline V lookup: CDR1 GTSNPN, CDR2 SVGIG (reference sequence). CDR3 sequence reads: CAWSVRVKGVQYF. CDR3 nucleotides: TGTGCCTGGAGTGTACGGGTGAAGGGCGTCCAGTACTTC.

In regard to this clonotype: This clone may be a read error of a much larger clone one base away. The chain uses TRBV7-9 and TRBJ2-7; no clear D gene. Germline CDR1 is SEHNR and CDR2 is FQNEAQ (reference sequence). This CDR3 has 11 residues. CDR3 DNA: TGTGCCAACAGCCCTTACTACGAGCAGTACTTC. Its protein product is CANSPYYEQYF.

The sample holds many counts of this clonotype. V is TRBV24-1 and J is TRBJ2-3; no clear D. Trimming took off 2 bases at V and 3 bases at J, with 5 bases between the two ends. CDR3 length: 13 amino acids. The germline CDR1 and CDR2 sequences are KGHDR and SFDVKD. Here the CDR3 reads CATSDSTTDTQYF. The CDR3 DNA reads TGTGCCACCAGTGATTCCACAACAGATACGCAGTATTTT.

There are a few counts of this clonotype. The chain joins TRBV2 to TRBJ1-2; 8 bases match TRBD1. From germline, CDR1 is SNHLY and CDR2 FYNNEI. V gave up 6 bases and J gave up 8 bases; unmatched junction bases: 5. The CDR3 has 12 residues. The CDR3 loop reads CASRLTGDGYTF. CDR3 nucleotide sequence: TGTGCCAGCAGGCTGACAGGGGACGGCTACACCTTC.

The table lists this clonotype with many counts. This chain uses TRBV27 with TRBJ1-4; D not resolved. V was cut by 2 bases and J by 7 bases, with 14 bases left in between. CDR1 and CDR2 from the germline V gene are MNHEY and SMNVEV (reference sequence). CDR3 length: 15 residues. The CDR3 DNA sequence: TGTGCCAGCAGTTTACGGGTCGAGAGAGGTGAAAAACTGTTTTTT. Amino acid sequence: CASSLRVERGEKLFF.

The chain recombines TRBV9 with TRBJ2-1; 7 nucleotides agree with TRBD2. There are 16 residues in the CDR3. Germline trimming cut 4 bases from V and 0 bases from J; bases unmatched to any gene: 7. In germline, CDR1 is SGDLS, CDR2 YYNGEE. The CDR3 bases are TGTGCCAGCAGCCCCCGTGGCGGGAGCTCCTACAATGAGCAGTTCTTC. Translating it yields CASSPRGGSSYNEQFF.

The chain combines TRBV6-2 or TRBV6-3 with TRBJ1-1; weak D call: TRBD1 (5 bases). V dropped 6 bases and J dropped 0 bases, with 17 bases sitting between them. Germline V lookup: CDR1 MNHEY, CDR2 SVGEGT. This CDR3 has 16 residues. Here the CDR3 DNA reads TGTGCCAGCAGCCCCTTACCTTGGGACGTGAACACTGAAGCTTTCTTT. It codes for CASSPLPWDVNTEAFF.

The gene calls are TRBV5-6 and TRBJ2-3, with D perhaps matching TRBD1 (7 bases). The CDR3 length is 16 residues. CDR1 is SGHDT, CDR2 YYEEEE, per germline. The V and J ends lost 3 bases and 6 bases respectively, with 20 bases between them. The CDR3 sequence is CASSSARDRLGDTQYF. CDR3 in DNA: TGTGCCAGCAGCTCCGCGCGGGACAGACTAGGGGATACGCAGTATTTT.

With regard to this clonotype: This may arise from a read error, as a much more abundant clone is one base away. V usage is TRBV20-1 and J usage is TRBJ1-4; D is perhaps TRBD1 (6 bases). Germline V gives CDR1 DFQATT, CDR2 SNEGSKA (reference sequence). CDR3 length: 17 residues. Trimming stripped 5 bases from V and 0 bases from J, with 19 bases between. CDR3 DNA sequence: TGCAGTGCTTCACGGGTTTTAGGGGGGACAACTAATGAAAAACTGTTTTTT. It specifies CSASRVLGGTTNEKLFF.

This clonotype was seen a handful of times. The V call is TRBV6-1, the J call TRBJ2-7; 7 bases are a match to TRBD1. With 2 bases clipped from V and 3 bases from J, the junction kept 10 bases outside the gene matches. CDR1 MNHNS and CDR2 SASEGT come from the germline V gene. This CDR3 is built from 16 residues. The DNA of the CDR3 is TGTGCCAGCAGTGAAAGGGAACAGGGGTTGTTCTACGAGCAGTACTTC. Residues: CASSEREQGLFYEQYF.

This clonotype has a count of ten or more. This chain uses TRBV2 with TRBJ1-5; the D gene is possibly TRBD1 (5 bases). The CDR3 runs 14 residues. Deletions cut 3 bases from V and 6 bases from J, with 12 bases between. Germline CDR1 reads SNHLY; CDR2 reads FYNNEI. CDR3 amino acids: CASSEGGSGQPQHF. Written as DNA, the CDR3 is TGTGCCAGCAGTGAGGGGGGATCAGGTCAGCCCCAGCATTTT.

This clonotype was recorded at least ten times. The rearrangement uses TRBV12-3 or TRBV12-4 and TRBJ2-2, with unresolved D. CDR3 length: 13 residues. The V end lost 2 bases, the J end lost 4 bases, and 5 bases lay between the germline ends. The CDR3 DNA follows: TGTGCCAGCAGTTTACAGGCCACCGGGGAGCTGTTTTTT. Encoded protein: CASSLQATGELFF.

This clonotype appeared many times. The genes are TRBV20-1 and TRBJ1-2; D gene ambiguous. This CDR3 has 13 amino acids. The germline CDR1 and CDR2 sequences are DFQATT and SNEGSKA (reference sequence). Deletions cut 6 bases from V and 4 bases from J, with 15 bases between. The CDR3 DNA is TGCAGTGCCCCCCGTGGGTTGGGCTATGGCTACACCTTC. Translation: CSAPRGLGYGYTF.

The rearrangement joins TRBV12-3 or TRBV12-4 to TRBJ2-1, with 9 nucleotides matching TRBD2. This CDR3 spans 17 amino acids. V was clipped by 3 bases and J by 5 bases; unmatched bases: 11. CDR3 residues: CASSLGASGAPNNEQFF. DNA for the CDR3: TGTGCCAGCAGTTTGGGGGCTAGCGGGGCGCCTAACAATGAGCAGTTCTTC.

About this clonotype itself: This may stem from a read error, because a much larger clone lies one nucleotide away. The V call is TRBV10-3, the J call TRBJ1-2; D unclear. The CDR3 totals 11 residues. The V end was cut by 2 bases, the J end by 9 bases, with 7 bases between. Per germline, CDR1 ENHRY and CDR2 SYGVKD. CDR3 amino acids: CAISEEGRYTF. For the CDR3, the DNA is TGTGCCATCAGTGAGGAAGGGCGCTACACCTTC.

This clonotype qualifies as medium-sized. The chain carries TRBV5-1 and TRBJ2-7; possible D gene TRBD2, 5 bases. With 0 bases removed from V and 5 bases from J, the gap between germline ends came to 18 bases. This CDR3 contains 16 residues. CDR1 SGHRS and CDR2 YFSETQ come from the germline V gene. CDR3 protein: CASSLEQSRRSDEQYF. The CDR3 bases are TGCGCCAGCAGCTTGGAACAGAGCAGACGTAGCGACGAGCAGTACTTC. Drawing the rest from reference TRBV5-1 and TRBJ2-7, the complete variable domain is KAGVTQTPRYLIKTRGQQVTLSCSPISGHRSVSWYQQTPGQGLQFLFEYFSETQRNKGNFPGRFSGRQFSNSRSEMNVSTLELGDSALYLCASSLEQSRRSDEQYFGPGTRLTVT.

The rearrangement uses TRBV28 and TRBJ2-3, with TRBD2 matching over 8 bases. The length of the CDR3 is 15 residues. The germline V gene has CDR1 MDHEN and CDR2 SYDVKM. V was pared by 2 bases and J by 5 bases, with 6 bases of the junction left unmatched. Here the CDR3 DNA reads TGTGCCAGCAGTTTACCGGGGGGGCTTGGAGATACGCAGTATTTT. Its translation: CASSLPGGLGDTQYF.

This clonotype has a handful of counts. The gene calls are TRBV19 and TRBJ2-3; no clear D gene. The germline V gene encodes CDR1 LNHDA and CDR2 SQIVND (reference sequence). With 3 bases removed from V and 4 bases from J, the gap between germline ends came to 11 bases. This CDR3 comprises 14 residues. The CDR3 coding sequence is TGTGCCAGTAGTATTCTCCCAGGCTCAGATACGCAGTATTTT. As protein: CASSILPGSDTQYF.

This clonotype has more than one count but fewer than ten. V usage is TRBV20-1 and J usage is TRBJ1-5; no clear D gene. The ends were cut back, 5 bases at V and 7 bases at J, with 15 bases in the middle. This CDR3 is built from 13 residues. Germline values: CDR1 DFQATT, CDR2 SNEGSKA (reference sequence). DNA of the CDR3: TGCAGTGCTGGCCGAAAGGGAGGCCAGCCCCAGCATTTT. This sequence encodes CSAGRKGGQPQHF.

This clonotype was counted many times. The rearrangement uses TRBV5-1 and TRBJ2-1; 12 nucleotides align to TRBD2. The CDR3 is 15 residues long. Germline V gene data show CDR1 as SGHRS and CDR2 as YFSETQ. The trim removed 6 bases at V and 5 bases at J, leaving 6 bases unmatched. CDR3 sequence (DNA): TGCGCCAGCACCGGACTAGCGGGAACAAACAATGAGCAGTTCTTC. Translated, it gives CASTGLAGTNNEQFF. Full variable domain (remainder filled in from reference TRBV5-1 and TRBJ2-1): KAGVTQTPRYLIKTRGQQVTLSCSPISGHRSVSWYQQTPGQGLQFLFEYFSETQRNKGNFPGRFSGRQFSNSRSEMNVSTLELGDSALYLCASTGLAGTNNEQFFGPGTRLTVL.

The rearrangement joins TRBV2 to TRBJ2-7; possible D gene TRBD2, 7 bases. Trimming removed 8 bases from V and 2 bases from J, with 16 bases in between. CDR3 size: 14 residues. Germline CDR1 and CDR2: SNHLY and FYNNEI. The CDR3 reads CASRPGGPPYEQYF. The CDR3 DNA reads as TGTGCCAGCCGCCCCGGGGGGCCCCCCTACGAGCAGTACTTC.

The J gene is TRBJ1-1, the V gene TRBV5-4; maybe TRBD1 (6 bases). Trimming removed 4 bases at V and 0 bases at J, with 19 bases between. Germline V gives CDR1 SGHNT, CDR2 YYREEE (reference sequence). CDR3 size: 17 residues. CDR3: CASSGGIQGHMNTEAFF. CDR3 sequence (DNA): TGTGCCAGCAGCGGGGGGATACAGGGTCACATGAACACTGAAGCTTTCTTT.

This chain uses TRBV20-1 with TRBJ2-7; 9 bases are shared with TRBD1. The CDR3 extends over 13 amino acids. The J segment lost 3 bases and the V segment lost 6 bases, leaving 6 bases of the junction unmatched. CDR1 and CDR2 (germline): DFQATT, SNEGSKA (reference sequence). The CDR3, as DNA: TGCAGTGCAAGCCGGGACAGGGTCTACGAGCAGTACTTC. Translated, it gives CSASRDRVYEQYF.

The chain uses TRBV6-2 or TRBV6-3 and TRBJ2-7, with D possibly being TRBD2 (6 bases). Germline V gene sequence: CDR1 MNHEY, CDR2 SVGEGT. V was pared by 7 bases and J by 7 bases, with 26 bases between. The CDR3 runs 16 residues. The CDR3 protein is CASTSMRGRREGEQYF. The DNA of the CDR3 is TGTGCCAGCACCTCCATGCGGGGCCGGCGTGAGGGGGAGCAGTACTTC.

This clonotype was picked up a small number of times. The rearrangement links TRBV7-3 to TRBJ2-1; D is tentatively TRBD1 or TRBD2 (5 bases each). This CDR3 is built from 14 residues. V dropped 1 base and J dropped 9 bases, with 13 bases sitting between them. CDR1 and CDR2 from the germline V gene are SGHTA and FQGTGA. This chain's CDR3 is CASSLKESGREQFF. The CDR3 DNA follows: TGTGCCAGCAGCTTAAAGGAGTCGGGACGTGAGCAGTTCTTC.

The V and J genes are TRBV28 and TRBJ1-6; D may be TRBD1 (5 bases). V lost 5 bases and J lost 12, with 20 bases in between. This CDR3 contains 15 residues. CDR1 and CDR2 (germline): MDHEN, SYDVKM. CDR3: CASSGLRGPFEPLHF. CDR3 nucleotide sequence: TGTGCCAGCAGTGGGCTCCGGGGCCCTTTTGAACCCCTCCACTTT.

A single count supports this clonotype. A junction boundary mismatches the germline segment, possibly from a read error. The CDR3: CASSPRDRGTFTDTRYF. The CDR3 bases are TGTGCCAGCAGCCCACGGGACAGGGGGACCTTCACAGATACGCGGTATTTT. This rearrangement joins TRBV11-3 to TRBJ2-3; the match to TRBD1 covers 11 bases. Germline V gene sequence: CDR1 SGHNT, CDR2 YENEEA. This CDR3 region has 17 residues.

This clonotype was seen many times. V gene TRBV4-1 combines with J gene TRBJ2-7; 9 bases fit TRBD2. Per germline, CDR1 MGHRA and CDR2 YSYEKL. V shed 3 bases and J 4 bases; nucleotides not matched to a gene: 13. The CDR3 sequence is 17 residues long. The chain's CDR3 is CASSHKDGGRAEYEQYF. As DNA, the CDR3 is TGCGCCAGCAGCCATAAGGATGGCGGGAGGGCCGAGTACGAGCAGTACTTC.

This clonotype was counted once. The chain links TRBV20-1 to TRBJ1-1, with D tentatively TRBD1 (6 bases). Germline lookup yields CDR1 DFQATT and CDR2 SNEGSKA (reference sequence). Deletions cut 2 bases from V and 12 bases from J, with 19 bases between. The length of the CDR3 is 13 residues. The CDR3 DNA reads TGCAGTGCTAGAAATGGGGGGAAGGGGGTAACTTTCTTT. It yields the protein CSARNGGKGVTFF.

In its sample, this clonotype was seen once. The CDR3 DNA follows: TGTGCCAGCAGCTTAGATTCCGTCAGATACAATGAGCAGTTCTTC. It yields the protein CASSLDSVRYNEQFF. The chain couples TRBV11-3 to TRBJ2-1; D ambiguous. The CDR3 spans 15 residues. Germline CDR1 SGHNT, CDR2 YENEEA. Deletions cut 0 bases from V and 4 bases from J, with 10 bases between.

This clonotype occurred many times. This sequence joins TRBV11-2 and TRBJ2-7, with 10 positions matching TRBD1. Germline-derived CDR1 and CDR2 are SGHAT and FQNNGV. The V segment lost 4 bases and the J segment 4 bases; nucleotides outside the gene matches: 4. The CDR3 spans 14 residues. Here the CDR3 DNA reads TGTGCCAGCAGCTCCCCGGGACAGGGGTACGAGCAGTACTTC. Its protein product is CASSSPGQGYEQYF.

By its share, this clonotype is medium-sized. V and J are TRBV18 and TRBJ2-1; 9 bases fit TRBD1. Losses at the gene ends were 2 bases for V and 8 bases for J; bases not matched to a gene: 10. This CDR3 has 16 amino acids. Germline CDR1 is KGHSH and CDR2 is LQKENI. CDR3 region: CASSPRGTGGIDEQFF. The CDR3 DNA reads as TGTGCCAGCTCACCAAGAGGAACAGGGGGCATCGATGAGCAGTTCTTC.